This T cell receptor beta chain was captured by sequencing in a study of blood T cells in healthy people across ages. A second about 6 to 11 cycle PCR used barcoded and J-beta primers. One entry per CDR3 protein results from TCRdb running MiXCR on the 5' RACE reads. The table shows about 1,500,000 distinct CDR3 sequences, with roughly 40% occurring only once. J gave up 0 bases and V 6 bases, and 5 bases lay outside the gene matches. The CDR3 is 15 residues long. Per the germline V gene, CDR1 is MGHRA and CDR2 is YSYEKL. The source of this sequence is a woman aged 18-29 years in good health. Sequencing was done on a sample of blood. The rearrangement links TRBV4-1 to TRBJ1-5, with 7 positions matching TRBD1. The CDR3 reads CASSDRDYSNQPQHF. The CDR3 DNA reads as TGCGCCAGCAGTGACAGGGATTATAGCAATCAGCCCCAGCATTTT.